A single sample gave rise to the 26 T cell receptor beta chains below, sequenced in a study of molecular identifiers for immune sequencing clone quantification. TCRdb passed the PCR reads through MiXCR, listing each CDR3 protein once. This table has more than 300,000 distinct CDR3 sequences, about 21% appearing once. The sample taken for sequencing was naive CD8+ T cells from blood, with Jurkat cell RNA spiked in. The sample's subset: FACS-sorted CD8+CD4-CCR7+CD45RA+ naive T cells. Source of these receptors: a human donor in good health. Some libraries in this study had Jurkat cell RNA spiked in.

The V call is TRBV19, the J call TRBJ1-6; no definite D call. The CDR3 extends over 13 amino acids. With 4 bases removed from V and 5 bases from J, the gap between germline ends came to 6 bases. Germline V lookup: CDR1 LNHDA, CDR2 SQIVND (reference sequence). CDR3 loop: CASSTGHNSPLHF. CDR3 bases: TGTGCCAGTAGTACGGGTCATAATTCACCCCTCCACTTT.

This clonotype was recorded many times. The rearrangement links TRBV5-5 to TRBJ2-7; 9 positions match TRBD1. The V and J ends lost 4 bases and 7 bases, in that order; junction bases with no gene match: 15. CDR3 length: 16 residues. Germline CDR1 SGHKS, CDR2 YYEKEE (reference sequence). CDR3 DNA: TGTGCCAGCAGCCGCCGACCTGGACAGGGGTCGGTAGAGCAGTACTTC. It translates to CASSRRPGQGSVEQYF.

This clonotype was observed many times. The chain joins TRBV7-8 to TRBJ2-3; TRBD2 might be the D (6 bases). V lost 3 bases and J 4 bases, leaving 11 bases between the germline ends. CDR1 and CDR2 from the germline V gene are SGHVS and FQNEAQ. The CDR3 length is 14 residues. DNA for the CDR3: TGTGCCAGCAGCTTGGAGGGTTTTCCAGATACGCAGTATTTT. Translation gives CASSLEGFPDTQYF.

This clonotype was found many times. The J gene is TRBJ2-5, the V gene TRBV7-2; 9 bases match TRBD2. The CDR3 has 15 residues. Trimming removed 3 bases from V and 5 bases from J; junction bases left unmatched: 7. The germline CDR1 and CDR2 sequences are SGHTA and FQGNSA. CDR3 coding DNA: TGTGCCAGCAGCTTTTCTAGCGGGGTGAAGGAGACCCAGTACTTC. It specifies CASSFSSGVKETQYF. The variable domain in full, with the rest retrieved from reference TRBV7-2 and TRBJ2-5, is GAGVSQSPSNKVTEKGKDVELRCDPISGHTALYWYRQSLGQGLEFLIYFQGNSAPDKSGLPSDRFSAERTGGSVSTLTIQRTQQEDSAVYLCASSFSSGVKETQYFGPGTRLLVL.

There are many counts of this clonotype. This CDR3 is CASSSWAGNQPQHF. Here the CDR3 DNA reads TGTGCCAGCAGCTCTTGGGCTGGGAATCAGCCCCAGCATTTT. The chain combines TRBV7-8 with TRBJ1-5, with D uncertain. Trimming removed 4 bases from V and 4 bases from J, with 11 bases in between. Germline lookup yields CDR1 SGHVS and CDR2 FQNEAQ. The CDR3 sequence is 14 residues long.

In its sample, this clonotype was seen a few times. A much more abundant neighbour one base away suggests this may be a read error. The chain employs TRBV7-6 and TRBJ1-1, with TRBD1 identical over 9 bases. CDR3 length: 16 amino acids. V was pared by 5 bases and J by 5 bases, with 12 bases of the junction left unmatched. Germline loops: CDR1 SGHVS, CDR2 FNYEAQ. CDR3 sequence: CASSLGQGTMETEAFF. The CDR3 coding sequence is TGTGCCAGCAGCCTCGGACAGGGGACTATGGAGACTGAAGCTTTCTTT.

A word on this clonotype: A read error may be the cause here, since a much bigger clone is one base away. This chain connects TRBV27 to TRBJ2-4, with D hard to call. Per the germline V gene, CDR1 is MNHEY and CDR2 is SMNVEV (reference sequence). CDR3 length: 15 residues. The DNA of the CDR3 is TGTGCCAGCAGTTTTGGGCGGCCTACCAAAAACGTTCAGTACTTC. Translation: CASSFGRPTKNVQYF.

This chain joins TRBV20-1 and TRBJ2-3, with D possibly called TRBD1 or TRBD2 (6 bases each). Per germline, CDR1 DFQATT and CDR2 SNEGSKA (reference sequence). The CDR3 totals 19 residues. V lost 0 bases and J lost 5, with 27 bases in between. CDR3 residues: CSAREGGNHPDLVQDTQYF. CDR3 nucleotide sequence: TGCAGTGCTAGAGAAGGGGGGAATCACCCAGACCTCGTGCAAGATACGCAGTATTTT.

This clonotype came up many times. The rearrangement uses TRBV29-1 and TRBJ2-1; 9 nucleotides align to TRBD1. This CDR3 is built from 13 residues. Germline CDR1 and CDR2: SQVTM and ANQGSEA. With 1 base clipped from V and 7 bases from J, the junction kept 2 bases outside the gene matches. This chain's CDR3 is CSVEGTGVNEQFF. DNA for the CDR3: TGCAGCGTTGAAGGGACAGGGGTAAATGAGCAGTTCTTC.

In its sample, this clonotype was seen many times. This chain links TRBV7-9 with TRBJ2-2; TRBD1 aligns across 8 bases. There are 13 residues in the CDR3. Germline CDR1 SEHNR, CDR2 FQNEAQ (reference sequence). CDR3 sequence reads: CAWDRQNTGELFF. CDR3 coding DNA: TGTGCGTGGGACAGGCAGAACACCGGGGAGCTGTTTTTT.

This clonotype was picked up many times. The V call is TRBV27, the J call TRBJ2-2; no reliable D call. The CDR3 spans 14 residues. Trimming removed 2 bases from V and 3 bases from J, with 7 bases in between. Germline values: CDR1 MNHEY, CDR2 SMNVEV (reference sequence). The CDR3 loop is CASSLIPYTGELFF. The CDR3 DNA follows: TGTGCCAGCAGTTTAATTCCTTACACCGGGGAGCTGTTTTTT.

CDR3 loop: CASRDPESISGANVLTF. CDR3 in DNA: TGTGCCAGCAGGGATCCCGAGAGTATATCTGGGGCCAACGTCCTGACTTTC. V usage is TRBV7-9 and J usage is TRBJ2-6; D remains ambiguous. Trimming took off 6 bases at V and 1 base at J, with 16 bases between the two ends. From germline, CDR1 is SEHNR and CDR2 FQNEAQ (reference sequence). This CDR3 is built from 17 residues. The whole variable domain, filled in from reference TRBV7-9 and TRBJ2-6, reads DTGVSQNPRHKITKRGQNVTFRCDPISEHNRLYWYRQTLGQGPEFLTYFQNEAQLEKSRLLSDRFSAERPKGSFSTLEIQRTEQGDSAMYLCASRDPESISGANVLTFGAGSRLTVL.

Many counts were recorded for this clonotype. This chain links TRBV7-9 with TRBJ2-7; tentative D call: TRBD2 (6 bases). The CDR3 has 15 amino acids. Germline V gene data show CDR1 as SEHNR and CDR2 as FQNEAQ (reference sequence). V was trimmed by 5 bases and J by 3 bases, leaving 17 bases between them. CDR3 amino acids: CASSQSGTYNYEQYF. CDR3 coding DNA: TGTGCCAGCAGCCAGTCCGGGACTTATAACTACGAGCAGTACTTC.

This clonotype has a count of ten or more. The chain employs TRBV27 and TRBJ1-5, with D tentatively TRBD1 (5 bases). V lost 6 bases and J lost 4, with 16 bases in between. The CDR3 covers 15 residues. Germline V gene data show CDR1 as MNHEY and CDR2 as SMNVEV (reference sequence). The chain's CDR3 is CASSLTDSFNQPQHF. The CDR3 DNA follows: TGTGCCAGCAGCCTTACCGACAGTTTTAATCAGCCCCAGCATTTT.

This clonotype was seen at least ten times. The chain joins TRBV5-1 to TRBJ2-3; D is unclear. The ends were cut back, 0 bases at V and 6 bases at J, with 11 bases in the middle. Germline assignment: CDR1 SGHRS and CDR2 YFSETQ. The length of the CDR3 is 14 residues. CDR3 residues: CASSLASPEDTQYF. DNA of the CDR3: TGCGCCAGCAGCTTGGCAAGCCCGGAGGATACGCAGTATTTT.

There are many counts of this clonotype. This chain connects TRBV11-2 to TRBJ2-1; maybe TRBD1 (5 bases). The CDR3 runs 14 residues. V was clipped by 4 bases and J by 6 bases, with 13 bases between them. Germline V lookup: CDR1 SGHAT, CDR2 FQNNGV. The CDR3 coding sequence is TGTGCCAGCAGCTCAGGGCAAATTACCAATGAGCAGTTCTTC. It yields the protein CASSSGQITNEQFF.

This clonotype was detected a few times. V and J are TRBV12-3 or TRBV12-4 and TRBJ2-2; D gene ambiguous. The CDR3 runs 15 residues. V lost 2 bases, J lost 4 bases, and 11 bases lay in between. CDR3: CASSLYSRSTGELFF. CDR3 in DNA: TGTGCCAGCAGTTTATACAGTCGGAGCACCGGGGAGCTGTTTTTT.

This clonotype was detected many times. The V gene is TRBV13, the J gene TRBJ1-3; D ambiguous. This CDR3 spans 12 amino acids. Germline assignment: CDR1 PRHDT and CDR2 FYEKMQ (reference sequence). V lost 8 bases and J lost 4, with 9 bases in between. DNA of the CDR3: TGTGCCAGCCAGGTGGCGGGAAACACCATATATTTT. It codes for CASQVAGNTIYF.

This clonotype was observed a few times. This may be a read error, as it is one base from a much larger clone. DNA for the CDR3: TGCGCCAGCAGCTTGGAAAGACATTTGACGGGTGAAGCTCTCTTT. This codes for CASSLERHLTGEALF. V and J are TRBV5-1 and TRBJ1-1, with unresolved D. The CDR3 totals 15 residues. Germline CDR1 and CDR2: SGHRS and YFSETQ.

Many counts were recorded for this clonotype. The rearrangement links TRBV4-3 to TRBJ2-7; D is perhaps TRBD1 (5 bases). The germline V gene encodes CDR1 LGHNA and CDR2 YSLEER. The V end was cut by 0 bases, the J end by 1 base, with 13 bases between. The CDR3 covers 16 residues. The CDR3 DNA is TGCGCCAGCAGCCAAGACCGGACACCGCTTTCCTACGAGCAGTACTTC. It yields the protein CASSQDRTPLSYEQYF.

This clonotype turned up a few times. This sequence joins TRBV4-1 and TRBJ2-3; 11 bases are a match to TRBD2. V lost 1 base and J lost 2; bases outside the gene matches: 2. Per germline, CDR1 MGHRA and CDR2 YSYEKL. This CDR3 comprises 16 residues. CDR3: CASSQVTSGTTDTQYF. The CDR3 DNA reads TGCGCCAGCAGCCAAGTGACTAGCGGGACCACAGATACGCAGTATTTT.

A remark on this clonotype: A much larger clone differs by one base, so this may be a read error. The rearrangement uses TRBV4-1 and TRBJ2-5; no definite D call. The V and J ends lost 1 base and 7 bases respectively, with 7 bases between them. This CDR3 comprises 12 residues. CDR1 is MGHRA, CDR2 YSYEKL, per germline. In DNA, the CDR3 is TGCGCCAGCAGCCAAGGGTTCGGGACCCAGTACTTC. It translates to CASSQGFGTQYF.

This clonotype has a handful of counts. The gene calls are TRBV3-1 and TRBJ2-3; 7 positions agree with TRBD2. Germline V gene data show CDR1 as LGHDT and CDR2 as YNNKEL (reference sequence). V was pared by 1 base and J by 0 bases, with 4 bases of the junction left unmatched. The CDR3 extends over 16 amino acids. CDR3 loop: CASSQGVRGSTDTQYF. CDR3 in DNA: TGTGCCAGCAGCCAAGGGGTGCGGGGGAGCACAGATACGCAGTATTTT.

This clonotype was counted at least ten times. The gene calls are TRBV5-1 and TRBJ2-7; weak D call: TRBD1 (5 bases). Germline V CDR1 and CDR2: SGHRS, YFSETQ. V gave up 5 bases and J gave up 5 bases, with 11 bases separating them. The CDR3 totals 12 residues. The CDR3 is CASSGHTHEQYF. CDR3 bases: TGCGCCAGCAGTGGACATACCCACGAGCAGTACTTC.

This clonotype was counted at least ten times. The chain uses TRBV7-9 and TRBJ2-7; 10 positions match TRBD2. The ends lost 4 bases at V and 4 bases at J; junction bases unmatched: 13. Germline V gene data show CDR1 as SEHNR and CDR2 as FQNEAQ (reference sequence). CDR3 size: 17 residues. CDR3 sequence: CASSSGLAPPGGYEQYF. For the CDR3, the DNA is TGTGCCAGCAGCTCGGGACTAGCGCCCCCCGGGGGATACGAGCAGTACTTC.

Points on this clonotype: A read error may be the cause here, since a much bigger clone is one base away. The J gene is TRBJ1-2, the V gene TRBV4-1; perhaps TRBD1 as D (6 bases). The CDR3 totals 11 residues. Trimming removed 2 bases at V and 13 bases at J, with 11 bases between. Germline V gene lookup returns CDR1 MGHRA and CDR2 YSYEKL. CDR3 region: CASSQRQASTF. The CDR3 bases are TGCGCCAGCAGCCAACGACAGGCCTCCACCTTC.